This T cell receptor beta chain appears in the sequencing data of a study of CD8 T cells in Susac syndrome. This CDR3 contains 14 residues. V lost 7 bases, J lost 2 bases, and 12 bases lay in between. Per the germline V gene, CDR1 is LNHDA and CDR2 is SQIVND (reference sequence). After extraction with the RNeasy kit, roughly 0.5 to 1 ug of the RNA was reverse transcribed using random hexamers. MiXCR, run by TCRdb on the immunoSEQ multiplex PCR reads, gives a single entry per CDR3 protein. The repertoire holds 25,000 to 30,000 distinct CDR3 sequences, with 94% as singletons. This sequence joins TRBV19 and TRBJ1-5; maybe TRBD1 (5 bases). The TCR sequence derives from a human donor in good health. What was sequenced was CD8+ T cells from PBMCs. CDR3 loop: CASNPGTRNQPQHF. In DNA, the CDR3 is TGTGCCAGTAATCCGGGGACGCGCAATCAGCCCCAGCATTTT.